A selection of T cell receptor beta chains follows, all from one sample in a study of tumor-infiltrating lymphocytes in primary liver carcinoma. TCRdb reprocessed the multiplex PCR reads via MiXCR and lists one record per CDR3 protein. Here the sample spans approximately 110,000 distinct CDR3 sequences, 55% to 75% being singletons. What was sequenced was liver tumor tissue from sampling region 3. These receptors were obtained from a woman in her sixties or seventies with primary liver carcinoma and hepatitis B virus infection. Each CDR3 is given with its conserved first and last residue. Each record gives: D gene, J gene, V gene, clone size, CDR3 DNA, CDR3 protein. D genes are given only for firm matches. Clone size is stated in some rows and not others, as once, few, many or a class when expanded.

d_call: NA
j_call: TRBJ1-2
v_call: TRBV12-3/TRBV12-4
clone_size: few
cdr3_nt: TGTGCCAGCAGTTTAACGGGAGAGCTGAGTGCTAACGGCTACACCTTC
cdr3_aa: CASSLTGELSANGYTF

d_call: TRBD2
j_call: TRBJ2-1
v_call: TRBV12-3/TRBV12-4
clone_size: NA
cdr3_nt: TGCGCCAGCAGTTTAGTTGGCGGGAGCTTTGGCTACAATGAGCACTTCTTC
cdr3_aa: CASSLVGGSFGYNEHFF

d_call: NA
j_call: TRBJ2-5
v_call: TRBV5-4
clone_size: NA
cdr3_nt: TGTGTCAGCAGCTATCAAGAGACTCAGTACTTC
cdr3_aa: CVSSYQETQYF

d_call: NA
j_call: TRBJ1-5
v_call: TRBV11-2
clone_size: medium-sized
cdr3_nt: TGTGCCAGCAGCGGGGTTGGGCTTAATCAGCCCCAGCATTTT
cdr3_aa: CASSGVGLNQPQHF

d_call: TRBD2
j_call: TRBJ2-5
v_call: TRBV29-1
clone_size: NA
cdr3_nt: TGCAGCGTTGTTTATAGCGGGAGCGGCGAAGAGACCCAGTACTTC
cdr3_aa: CSVVYSGSGEETQYF

d_call: TRBD2
j_call: TRBJ2-7
v_call: TRBV12-3/TRBV12-4
clone_size: NA
cdr3_nt: TGTGCCAGCAGCCCCTCTAGCGGGAGGTGGCACGAGCAGTCCTTC
cdr3_aa: CASSPSSGRWHEQSF

d_call: NA
j_call: TRBJ1-2
v_call: TRBV28
clone_size: few
cdr3_nt: TGTGCCAGCAGTGTGGGCGCCAGCGACCTCCACATCTATGGCTACACCTTC
cdr3_aa: CASSVGASDLHIYGYTF

d_call: NA
j_call: TRBJ2-1
v_call: TRBV5-1
clone_size: many
cdr3_nt: TGCGCCAGCAGCTTGGCCACCGGGAGCTCCTACAATGAGCAGTTCTTC
cdr3_aa: CASSLATGSSYNEQFF

d_call: NA
j_call: TRBJ2-7
v_call: TRBV30
clone_size: NA
cdr3_nt: TGTGCCTGGACGTATGCGATTACCCACTACGAGCAGTACTTC
cdr3_aa: CAWTYAITHYEQYF

d_call: NA
j_call: TRBJ1-2
v_call: TRBV6-5
clone_size: many
cdr3_nt: TGTGCCAGCAGCAACGGGCTCAAAGATGGCTACACCTTC
cdr3_aa: CASSNGLKDGYTF

d_call: NA
j_call: TRBJ2-7
v_call: TRBV28
clone_size: few
cdr3_nt: TGTGCCAGCAGTTTAACCTACCCGGGGTACGAGCAGTACTTC
cdr3_aa: CASSLTYPGYEQYF

d_call: NA
j_call: TRBJ1-2
v_call: TRBV11-2
clone_size: medium-sized
cdr3_nt: TGTGCCAGCAGCTTTTTTACTAACTATGGCTACACCTTC
cdr3_aa: CASSFFTNYGYTF

d_call: NA
j_call: TRBJ2-2
v_call: TRBV6-4
clone_size: NA
cdr3_nt: TGTGCCAGCAGTGACAAGAGCACCGGGGAGCTGTTTTTT
cdr3_aa: CASSDKSTGELFF

d_call: TRBD2
j_call: TRBJ2-4
v_call: TRBV28
clone_size: NA
cdr3_nt: TGTGCCAGCAGTTTCTTGACTAGCGGTAGAGGCGCCAAAGACATTCAGTACTTC
cdr3_aa: CASSFLTSGRGAKDIQYF

d_call: NA
j_call: TRBJ1-2
v_call: TRBV6-2/TRBV6-3
clone_size: NA
cdr3_nt: TGTGCCAGCAGTTCAGACTGGCGCAGAATCTATGGCTACACCTTC
cdr3_aa: CASSSDWRRIYGYTF

d_call: TRBD2
j_call: TRBJ2-7
v_call: TRBV7-8
clone_size: many
cdr3_nt: TGTGCCAGCAGCCCAGGTTTTAGCGGGACATACGAGCAGTACTTC
cdr3_aa: CASSPGFSGTYEQYF

d_call: NA
j_call: TRBJ2-3
v_call: TRBV29-1
clone_size: NA
cdr3_nt: TGCAGCCTTAAAGGACTAGTGGGAGAGGGGGGCACAGATACGCAGTATTTT
cdr3_aa: CSLKGLVGEGGTDTQYF

d_call: TRBD2
j_call: TRBJ2-2
v_call: TRBV11-3
clone_size: NA
cdr3_nt: TGTACCAGCAGCTTAGGCAGGCTAGCGGTAAATACCGGGGAGCTGTTTTTT
cdr3_aa: CTSSLGRLAVNTGELFF

d_call: TRBD1
j_call: TRBJ2-1
v_call: TRBV5-6
clone_size: many
cdr3_nt: TGTGCCAGCAGCTTGCGATGGGCAGGGGGCTACAATGAGCAGTTCTTC
cdr3_aa: CASSLRWAGGYNEQFF

d_call: NA
j_call: TRBJ1-1
v_call: TRBV7-3
clone_size: NA
cdr3_nt: TGTGCCAGCAGCCAACACACAAACACTGAAGCTTTCTTT
cdr3_aa: CASSQHTNTEAFF

d_call: NA
j_call: TRBJ2-1
v_call: TRBV11-2
clone_size: NA
cdr3_nt: TGTGCCAGCAGCCGACTAAACCCCGGGGTTGCTAGTGAGCAGTTCTTC
cdr3_aa: CASSRLNPGVASEQFF

d_call: NA
j_call: TRBJ2-7
v_call: TRBV11-2
clone_size: NA
cdr3_nt: TGTGCCAGCAGCTTAGAACCCCAGGGATCATCCTACCAGCAGTACTTC
cdr3_aa: CASSLEPQGSSYQQYF

d_call: NA
j_call: TRBJ1-1
v_call: TRBV10-3
clone_size: NA
cdr3_nt: TGTGCCATCACGGACAGCCGCGGGAACGCTGAAGCTTTCTTT
cdr3_aa: CAITDSRGNAEAFF

d_call: NA
j_call: TRBJ2-6
v_call: TRBV6-2/TRBV6-3
clone_size: NA
cdr3_nt: TGTACCAGCAGTCCTCTCGGTTCTGGGGCCAACGTCCCGACTTTC
cdr3_aa: CTSSPLGSGANVPTF

d_call: NA
j_call: TRBJ1-2
v_call: TRBV11-2
clone_size: NA
cdr3_nt: TGTGCCAGCAGAATAACAATACAGGGAGATGGTGGTTACACCTTC
cdr3_aa: CASRITIQGDGGYTF

d_call: TRBD1
j_call: TRBJ2-1
v_call: TRBV6-5
clone_size: NA
cdr3_nt: TGTGCCTGTAGGGGACAGGGGGGCTACAATGAGCAGTTCTTC
cdr3_aa: CACRGQGGYNEQFF

d_call: NA
j_call: TRBJ2-6
v_call: TRBV11-2
clone_size: NA
cdr3_nt: TGTGCCAGCAGCTCAGTAATAGCGCCGGCCTCTGGGGCCAACGTCCTGACTTTC
cdr3_aa: CASSSVIAPASGANVLTF

d_call: NA
j_call: TRBJ2-3
v_call: TRBV29-1
clone_size: NA
cdr3_nt: TGCAGCGTTGGGGGCAGTAGAACAGACACGCAGTATTTT
cdr3_aa: CSVGGSRTDTQYF

d_call: NA
j_call: TRBJ2-7
v_call: TRBV28
clone_size: NA
cdr3_nt: TGTGCCAGCAGTTTAGGCCCCCTCTACGAGCAGTACTTC
cdr3_aa: CASSLGPLYEQYF